The 20 T cell receptor beta chains reported below all come from one sample, sequenced in a study of OX40 agonist ivuxolimab in advanced cancers. TCRdb's table, derived via immunoSEQ multiplex PCR, lists solely in-frame clones and lacks some. The data hold fewer than 90,000 clones, with roughly nine tenths observed a single time. The sample in question was CD4+ or CD8+ T cells sorted from blood, obtained in a trial of the OX40 agonist ivuxolimab. The receptors here all came from an adult with an advanced solid tumor such as melanoma, head and neck, liver or kidney cancer.

This clone was observed a single time. The V call is TRBV7-9, the J call TRBJ2-1; 9 bases match TRBD2. J was trimmed by 7 bases and V by 2 bases; bases with no gene match: 6. The germline V gene encodes CDR1 SEHNR and CDR2 FQNEAQ (reference sequence). The CDR3 is made up of 15 amino acids. The DNA of the CDR3 is TGTGCCAGCAGCTTAAGCGGGGGGTTCCCTAATGAGCAGTTCTTC. Amino acids: CASSLSGGFPNEQFF. The full variable domain, completed using reference TRBV7-9 and TRBJ2-1, is DTGVSQNPRHKITKRGQNVTFRCDPISEHNRLYWYRQTLGQGPEFLTYFQNEAQLEKSRLLSDRFSAERPKGSFSTLEIQRTEQGDSAMYLCASSLSGGFPNEQFFGPGTRLTVL.

The gene calls are TRBV29-1 and TRBJ1-1; a weak D match, TRBD1 (6 bases). The germline V and J ends were trimmed by 6 bases and 2 bases, with 19 bases remaining between them. The CDR3 has 15 amino acids. Germline-derived CDR1 and CDR2 are SQVTM and ANQGSEA. In DNA, the CDR3 is TGCAGCGTCTCTCGAGGGGGTGGGTATAACACTGAAGCTTTCTTT. It specifies CSVSRGGGYNTEAFF.

The rearrangement joins TRBV10-1 to TRBJ2-2; no clear D gene. The germline CDR1 and CDR2 sequences are WNHNN and SYGVQD (reference sequence). V lost 5 bases and J lost 5, with 9 bases in between. The CDR3 runs 13 residues. The CDR3 reads CASSRIRTGELFF. The CDR3 DNA sequence: TGCGCCAGCAGTCGGATAAGGACCGGGGAGCTGTTTTTT.

This clone came up once. The V gene is TRBV5-5, the J gene TRBJ2-7; 8 bases are shared with TRBD2. With 2 bases clipped from V and 3 bases from J, the junction kept 7 bases outside the gene matches. In germline, CDR1 is SGHKS, CDR2 YYEKEE (reference sequence). This CDR3 has 15 amino acids. CDR3 nucleotides: TGTGCCAGCAGCTTCGGACCAAGCGGGGGCTACGAGCAGTACGTC. It is translated as CASSFGPSGGYEQYV.

V and J are TRBV5-1 and TRBJ2-2, with D perhaps matching TRBD2 (5 bases). This CDR3 is built from 13 residues. V lost 4 bases and J 4 bases, leaving 8 bases between the germline ends. CDR1 is SGHRS, CDR2 YFSETQ, per germline. CDR3 bases: TGCGCCAGCAGCACCGGGGTCACCGGGGAGCTGTTTTTT. This gives the protein CASSTGVTGELFF.

The chain joins TRBV5-4 to TRBJ2-2; 9 positions match TRBD1. V shed 5 bases, J shed 4 bases, and the junction held 6 bases outside the gene matches. The CDR3 consists of 15 residues. CDR1 SGHNT and CDR2 YYREEE come from the germline V gene (reference sequence). CDR3 amino acids: CASSRQGVGTGELFF. In nucleotides, the CDR3 is TGTGCCAGCAGTCGACAGGGGGTTGGCACCGGGGAGCTGTTTTTT.

V usage is TRBV15 and J usage is TRBJ2-3; TRBD2 agrees at 9 bases. V lost 6 bases and J lost 2; bases outside the gene matches: 3. Per the germline V gene, CDR1 is LNHNV and CDR2 is YYDKDF (reference sequence). The CDR3 extends over 14 amino acids. The CDR3 loop is CATSPSGDTDTQYF. The CDR3 nucleotides read TGTGCCACCAGTCCTAGCGGGGACACAGATACGCAGTATTTT.

This chain uses TRBV18 with TRBJ1-1, with 7 bases lining up with TRBD1. The J segment lost 5 bases and the V segment lost 3 bases, leaving 9 bases of the junction unmatched. This CDR3 contains 15 residues. Germline V lookup: CDR1 KGHSH, CDR2 LQKENI. The CDR3, as DNA: TGTGCCAGCTCACCTACCCGGCAACAGGGGACTGAAGCTTTCTTT. Its protein is CASSPTRQQGTEAFF. The full variable domain, completed using reference TRBV18 and TRBJ1-1, is NAGVMQNPRHLVRRRGQEARLRCSPMKGHSHVYWYRQLPEEGLKFMVYLQKENIIDESGMPKERFSAEFPKEGPSILRIQQVVRGDSAAYFCASSPTRQQGTEAFFGQGTRLTVV.

The V call is TRBV7-9, the J call TRBJ2-1; 8 bases are shared with TRBD2. The CDR3 runs to 16 residues. From germline, CDR1 is SEHNR and CDR2 FQNEAQ (reference sequence). V trimming: 1 base; J trimming: 7 bases; junction bases outside the gene matches: 9. The CDR3: CASSLVRSGSLNEQFF. The CDR3 nucleotides read TGTGCCAGCAGCTTAGTTCGGAGCGGGAGTCTGAATGAGCAGTTCTTC.

The V call is TRBV6-1, the J call TRBJ2-1; 7 bases fit TRBD1. The CDR3 covers 15 residues. CDR1 is MNHNS and CDR2 is SASEGT in the germline V gene. V shed 8 bases and J 0 bases; nucleotides not matched to a gene: 7. The CDR3 here is CASSRQGNSYNEQFF. For the CDR3, the DNA is TGTGCCAGCTCCAGACAGGGAAACTCCTACAATGAGCAGTTCTTC.

This clone was counted once. The V and J genes are TRBV7-2 and TRBJ1-1; no reliable D call. The germline V gene has CDR1 SGHTA and CDR2 FQGNSA. The ends were cut back, 5 bases at V and 1 base at J, with 8 bases in the middle. The CDR3 loop spans 13 amino acids. This CDR3 reads CASSIQENTEAFF. The DNA of the CDR3 is TGTGCCAGCAGCATCCAAGAGAACACTGAAGCTTTCTTT.

V and J are TRBV28 and TRBJ2-3; perhaps TRBD2 as D (6 bases). CDR1 is MDHEN and CDR2 is SYDVKM in the germline V gene. This CDR3 region has 13 residues. Trimming shortened V by 6 bases and J by 0 bases, and 7 bases separated the two germline ends. DNA of the CDR3: TGTGCCAGCAGGGGGACTAGCACAGATACGCAGTATTTT. It encodes CASRGTSTDTQYF.

The chain recombines TRBV13 with TRBJ2-2; 7 bases align to TRBD2. Germline lookup yields CDR1 PRHDT and CDR2 FYEKMQ (reference sequence). With 1 base clipped from V and 2 bases from J, the junction kept 4 bases outside the gene matches. CDR3 length: 16 amino acids. The chain's CDR3 is CASSLAGRANTGELFF. The CDR3 DNA follows: TGTGCCAGCAGCTTAGCGGGGAGGGCTAACACCGGGGAGCTGTTTTTT.

The chain links TRBV5-1 to TRBJ2-5; a possible D gene is TRBD2 (5 bases). Per germline, CDR1 SGHRS and CDR2 YFSETQ. V was shortened by 3 bases and J by 2 bases, with 11 bases between the two germline ends. The length of the CDR3 is 14 residues. CDR3 in amino acids: CASSWGSGQETQYF. Written as DNA, the CDR3 is TGCGCCAGCAGCTGGGGTTCGGGGCAAGAGACCCAGTACTTC. The variable domain in full, with the rest retrieved from reference TRBV5-1 and TRBJ2-5, is KAGVTQTPRYLIKTRGQQVTLSCSPISGHRSVSWYQQTPGQGLQFLFEYFSETQRNKGNFPGRFSGRQFSNSRSEMNVSTLELGDSALYLCASSWGSGQETQYFGPGTRLLVL.

This clone turned up a few times. The rearrangement links TRBV6-4 to TRBJ1-2, with 8 bases fitting TRBD1. The V gene end was trimmed by 2 bases and the J gene end by 5 bases; junction bases not matched to a gene: 7. The germline V gene has CDR1 MRHNA and CDR2 SNTAGT. The CDR3 spans 15 residues. The CDR3 nucleotides read TGTGCCAGCAGTGACGGCCCGGGACAGGAATATGGCTACACCTTC. As protein: CASSDGPGQEYGYTF.

The rearrangement joins TRBV11-3 to TRBJ2-1; 7 nucleotides align to TRBD2. Unmatched junction bases numbered 10, after V lost 1 base and J lost 1 base. In germline, CDR1 is SGHNT, CDR2 YENEEA. This CDR3 has 18 residues. CDR3 DNA: TGTGCCAGCAGCTTAGGAGCGGGACGAAGGAGGTCCTACAATGAGCAGTTCTTC. Translated: CASSLGAGRRRSYNEQFF.

The chain employs TRBV2 and TRBJ2-7; weak D call: TRBD1 (5 bases). The CDR3 totals 13 residues. V lost 4 bases to trimming and J lost 6 bases, with 13 bases between them. Germline-derived CDR1 and CDR2 are SNHLY and FYNNEI. The CDR3 loop is CASSGQSRGEQYV. CDR3 DNA sequence: TGTGCCAGCAGTGGACAGTCAAGGGGCGAGCAGTACGTC.

The rearrangement links TRBV7-2 to TRBJ2-3; 8 bases align to TRBD2. CDR3 size: 17 residues. Germline V gene lookup returns CDR1 SGHTA and CDR2 FQGNSA. Unmatched junction bases numbered 6, after V lost 1 base and J lost 0 bases. In nucleotides, the CDR3 is TGTGCCAGCAGCTTAGTCAGACTAGCGCTGAGCACAGATACGCAGTATTTT. This sequence encodes CASSLVRLALSTDTQYF.

The chain combines TRBV7-8 with TRBJ1-1; D not certain. From germline, CDR1 is SGHVS and CDR2 FQNEAQ. The CDR3 contains 19 residues. Trimming pared 0 bases from V and 0 bases from J, leaving 20 bases between. The CDR3 region is CASSLAGRRLPRMNTEAFF. In DNA, the CDR3 is TGTGCCAGCAGCTTAGCAGGGCGGCGCCTCCCACGGATGAACACTGAAGCTTTCTTT. The entire variable domain, with the rest obtained from reference TRBV7-8 and TRBJ1-1, is as follows: GAGVSQSPRYKVAKRGQDVALRCDPISGHVSLFWYQQALGQGPEFLTYFQNEAQLDKSGLPSDRFFAERPEGSVSTLKIQRTQQEDSAVYLCASSLAGRRLPRMNTEAFFGQGTRLTVV.

The rearrangement links TRBV7-3 to TRBJ2-2; D might be TRBD1 (6 bases). Germline V gene lookup returns CDR1 SGHTA and CDR2 FQGTGA. The CDR3 has 15 residues. Trimming pared 2 bases from V and 3 bases from J, leaving 10 bases between. The CDR3 DNA reads TGTGCCAGCAGCTTACAGGGGCATTACACCGGGGAGCTGTTTTTT. Translation: CASSLQGHYTGELFF.